Presented here are 16 T cell receptor beta chains from one specimen sequenced in a study of identical twins. TCRdb called the 5' RACE reads again in MiXCR, with one record for every CDR3 protein. Of hundreds of thousands of distinct CDR3 sequences listed, less than 9.5% were seen once; the top ten hold about 5%. The material sequenced was memory (CD45RO+) T cells sorted from blood. The receptors shown here come from a woman under 30 in good health.

This clonotype has at least ten counts. The CDR3 nucleotides are TGCAGTGCTAAGCAGGGCATGGAGCAGTTCTTC. Its translation: CSAKQGMEQFF. The J gene is TRBJ2-1, the V gene TRBV20-1; maybe TRBD1 (5 bases). Between the trimmed V and J ends, which lost 4 bases and 10 bases, there was a span of 11 bases. The CDR3 is made up of 11 amino acids. The germline gives CDR1 DFQATT, CDR2 SNEGSKA (reference sequence).

This clonotype was seen at least ten times. V and J are TRBV5-1 and TRBJ2-2; TRBD2 matches 12 bases. This CDR3 has 17 residues. After removal of 2 bases from V and 0 bases from J, the junction contained 2 bases not matched to a gene. In germline, CDR1 is SGHRS, CDR2 YFSETQ. The CDR3 DNA is TGCGCCAGCAGCTTCCGGACTAGCGGGGCGAACACCGGGGAGCTGTTTTTT. Its protein is CASSFRTSGANTGELFF.

The chain combines TRBV7-8 with TRBJ2-7; TRBD1 matches 8 bases. The trim removed 5 bases at V and 4 bases at J, leaving 16 bases unmatched. The CDR3 totals 17 residues. Germline CDR1 reads SGHVS; CDR2 reads FQNEAQ. The CDR3 coding sequence is TGTGCCAGCAGCCTTACAGTCACCGGGACAGGAGAATACGAGCAGTACTTC. Protein product: CASSLTVTGTGEYEQYF.

This clonotype was observed a few times. This sequence joins TRBV4-3 and TRBJ2-3, with D unclear. V was pared by 1 base and J by 8 bases, with 13 bases between. There are 14 residues in the CDR3. The germline gives CDR1 LGHNA, CDR2 YSLEER. For the CDR3, the DNA is TGCGCCAGCAGCCAAGGTAGCAGTCCCGGTACGCAGTATTTT. It is translated as CASSQGSSPGTQYF.

J is TRBJ1-1 and V is TRBV12-3 or TRBV12-4; 9 nucleotides agree with TRBD1. The J segment lost 5 bases and the V segment lost 10 bases, leaving 8 bases of the junction unmatched. The CDR3 length is 13 residues. CDR3 loop: CAIWDRVGTEAFF. The CDR3 DNA is TGTGCCATTTGGGACAGGGTTGGTACTGAAGCTTTCTTT.

V and J are TRBV6-6 and TRBJ1-4; TRBD1 aligns across 9 bases. The CDR3 is 11 amino acids. With V trimmed by 6 bases and J by 10 bases, 0 bases remained unmatched. Germline V gene data show CDR1 as MNHNY and CDR2 as SVGAGI (reference sequence). The CDR3 region has the DNA TGTGCCAGCAGGGACAGGGGAAAACTGTTTTTT. As protein: CASRDRGKLFF.

The rearrangement links TRBV21-1 to TRBJ1-4; TRBD1 is the table's D call and was not checked against the DNA. TRBV21-1 counts as a pseudogene. The CDR3 runs to 17 residues. CDR3: CASSPLMPGTGDEKLFF. The DNA for the CDR3 is TGTGCCAGCAGCCCCCTAATGCCGGGGACAGGGGATGAAAAACTGTTTTTT.

This clonotype occurred a few times. The V call is TRBV12-3 or TRBV12-4, the J call TRBJ1-1, with D hard to call. V dropped 2 bases and J dropped 2 bases, with 12 bases sitting between them. This CDR3 has 15 residues. CDR3: CASSLKVPPNTEAFF. CDR3 nucleotide sequence: TGTGCCAGCAGTTTAAAGGTCCCGCCAAACACTGAAGCTTTCTTT.

This clonotype was observed many times. The chain joins TRBV10-3 to TRBJ2-1, with D possibly TRBD2 on 5 matching bases. Germline CDR1 ENHRY, CDR2 SYGVKD. Between the trimmed V and J ends, which lost 7 bases and 2 bases, there was a span of 12 bases. There are 14 residues in the CDR3. The CDR3: CAITSGNAYNEQFF. CDR3 in DNA: TGTGCCATCACCTCGGGAAATGCCTACAATGAGCAGTTCTTC.

This clonotype was found once. The conserved phenylalanine or tryptophan normally closing the CDR3 is absent here, so this likely arose from a read error. The chain uses TRBV12-5 and TRBJ2-1; D is unclear. Germline CDR1 reads LGHNT; CDR2 reads FRNRAP. This CDR3 spans 14 amino acids. The CDR3 coding sequence is TGTTCTAGTGGTTTGCCCTCAAAGTACAATGAGCAGTTCATC. Translating gives CSSGLPSKYNEQFI.

This clonotype was seen a few times. The V call is TRBV7-2, the J call TRBJ1-1; 7 nucleotides line up with TRBD1. The CDR3 is made up of 15 amino acids. The V gene end was trimmed by 7 bases and the J gene end by 1 base; junction bases not matched to a gene: 9. CDR1 is SGHTA, CDR2 FQGNSA, per germline. CDR3 nucleotides: TGTGCCAGCAACCGACAGGGCACCGGGAACACTGAAGCTTTCTTT. This gives the protein CASNRQGTGNTEAFF.

This clonotype showed up many times. An end of the junction differs from the germline gene, which may be a read error. The gene calls are TRBV29-1 and TRBJ1-2, with a weak D call TRBD1 (5 bases). Germline V lookup: CDR1 SQVTM, CDR2 ANQGSEA. This CDR3 is 13 amino acids long. CDR3 residues: CSVEEQAGSGCTF. The CDR3 DNA follows: TGCAGCGTTGAAGAACAGGCAGGTAGTGGCTGCACCTTC.

This clonotype was counted ten times or more. The chain links TRBV3-1 to TRBJ2-1; D is unclear. V was shortened by 3 bases and J by 2 bases, with 14 bases between the two germline ends. Germline V gene sequence: CDR1 LGHDT, CDR2 YNNKEL (reference sequence). The CDR3 loop spans 16 amino acids. The CDR3 DNA follows: TGTGCCAGCAGCCATGTCGGGCAGGTCACCTACAATGAGCAGTTCTTC. It encodes CASSHVGQVTYNEQFF.

This rearrangement joins TRBV11-2 to TRBJ2-1; D may be TRBD2 (5 bases). Germline V lookup: CDR1 SGHAT, CDR2 FQNNGV. This CDR3 has 16 amino acids. V was cut by 4 bases and J by 4 bases, with 17 bases left in between. As DNA, the CDR3 is TGTGCCAGCAGCTCAACCGGTGCGGGTCGGTACAATGAGCAGTTCTTC. Translating it yields CASSSTGAGRYNEQFF.

This clonotype was found a few times. The CDR3 spells CAIATYNGETQYF. CDR3 DNA sequence: TGTGCCATCGCAACTTACAACGGAGAGACCCAGTACTTC. The chain links TRBV10-3 to TRBJ2-5, with no clear D. Deletions cut 8 bases from V and 4 bases from J, with 14 bases between. The CDR3 contains 13 residues. CDR1 is ENHRY and CDR2 is SYGVKD in the germline V gene.

The V gene is TRBV20-1, the J gene TRBJ1-2; the match to TRBD1 covers 9 bases. From germline, CDR1 is DFQATT and CDR2 SNEGSKA (reference sequence). The length of the CDR3 is 14 residues. Trimming at V came to 6 bases and at J to 8 bases, leaving 13 bases not matched to a gene. CDR3: CSAPDRGGDGGYTF. Here the CDR3 DNA reads TGCAGTGCGCCGGACAGGGGAGGAGATGGAGGCTACACCTTC.